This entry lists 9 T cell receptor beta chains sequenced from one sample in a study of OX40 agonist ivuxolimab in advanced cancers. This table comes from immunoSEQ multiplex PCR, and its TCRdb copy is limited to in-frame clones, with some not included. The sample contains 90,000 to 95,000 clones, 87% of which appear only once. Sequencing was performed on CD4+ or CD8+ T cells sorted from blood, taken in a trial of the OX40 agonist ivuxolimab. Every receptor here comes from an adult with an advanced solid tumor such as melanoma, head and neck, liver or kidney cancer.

CDR3 sequence: CATAANKDNSPLHF. The CDR3 DNA reads TGTGCCACCGCGGCGAACAAGGATAATTCACCCCTCCACTTT. The V gene is TRBV27, the J gene TRBJ1-6; D not certain. Per the germline V gene, CDR1 is MNHEY and CDR2 is SMNVEV (reference sequence). The V and J ends lost 10 bases and 5 bases respectively, with 15 bases between them. The CDR3 sequence is 14 residues long.

Written as DNA, the CDR3 is TGTGCCAGCTCTCGCCGGGAGGCCTACGAGCAGTACGTC. Amino acid sequence: CASSRREAYEQYV. This sequence joins TRBV18 and TRBJ2-7, with TRBD2 identical over 7 bases. The CDR3 sequence is 13 residues long. Per germline, CDR1 KGHSH and CDR2 LQKENI. With 6 bases clipped from V and 2 bases from J, the junction kept 4 bases outside the gene matches.

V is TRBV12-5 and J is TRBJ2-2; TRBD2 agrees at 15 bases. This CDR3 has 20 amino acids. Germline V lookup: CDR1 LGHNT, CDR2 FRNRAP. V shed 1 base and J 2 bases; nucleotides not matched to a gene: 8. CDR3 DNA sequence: TGTGCTAGTGGTTTGGGACTGCCGGGACTAGCGGGAGGAAACACCGGGGAGCTGTTTTTT. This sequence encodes CASGLGLPGLAGGNTGELFF.

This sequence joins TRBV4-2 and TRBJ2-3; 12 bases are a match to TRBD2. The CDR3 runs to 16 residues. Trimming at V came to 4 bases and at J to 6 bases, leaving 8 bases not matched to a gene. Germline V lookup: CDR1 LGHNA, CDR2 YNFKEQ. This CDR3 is CASSRRLAGEVDTQYF. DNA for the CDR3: TGTGCCAGCAGCCGCAGACTAGCGGGAGAGGTGGATACGCAGTATTTT.

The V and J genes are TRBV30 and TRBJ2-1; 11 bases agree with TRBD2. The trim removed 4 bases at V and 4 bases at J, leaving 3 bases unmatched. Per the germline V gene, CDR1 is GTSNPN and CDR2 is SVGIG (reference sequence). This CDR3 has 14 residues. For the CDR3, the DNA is TGTGCCTGGAACGTAGCGGGAGGGTACAATGAGCAGTTCTTC. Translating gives CAWNVAGGYNEQFF.

Here the CDR3 reads CASSQATSNNEQFF. In DNA, the CDR3 is TGTGCCAGCAGCCAGGCGACTAGTAACAATGAGCAGTTCTTC. The rearrangement links TRBV14 to TRBJ2-1; TRBD2 might be the D (6 bases). Germline V gene lookup returns CDR1 SGHDN and CDR2 FVKESK. The CDR3 has 14 amino acids. The V end was cut by 3 bases, the J end by 5 bases, with 11 bases between.

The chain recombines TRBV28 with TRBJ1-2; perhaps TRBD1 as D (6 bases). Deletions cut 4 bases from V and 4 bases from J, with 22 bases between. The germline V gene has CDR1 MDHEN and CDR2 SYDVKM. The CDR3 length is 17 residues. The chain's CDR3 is CASSSPGATDRGYGYTF. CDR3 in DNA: TGTGCCAGCAGTTCTCCAGGGGCGACCGACCGGGGCTATGGCTACACCTTC.

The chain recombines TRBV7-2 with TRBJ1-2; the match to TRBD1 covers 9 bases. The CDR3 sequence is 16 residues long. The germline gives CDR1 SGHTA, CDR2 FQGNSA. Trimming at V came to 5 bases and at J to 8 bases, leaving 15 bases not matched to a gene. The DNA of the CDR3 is TGTGCCAGCAGCCCAGAGAGACAGGGGGGTTCGGGCGGCTACACCTTC. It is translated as CASSPERQGGSGGYTF.

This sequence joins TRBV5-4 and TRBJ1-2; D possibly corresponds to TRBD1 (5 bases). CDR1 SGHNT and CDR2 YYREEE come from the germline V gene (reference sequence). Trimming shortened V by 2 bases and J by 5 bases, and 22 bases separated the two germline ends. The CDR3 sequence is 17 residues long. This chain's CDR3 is CASSFFRRQWAGYGYTF. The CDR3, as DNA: TGTGCCAGCAGCTTCTTTCGGAGACAGTGGGCGGGGTATGGCTACACCTTC.